This T cell receptor (beta chain) was sequenced for a study of T cell repertoires in cytomegalovirus infection. A single record per CDR3 protein comes from TCRdb applying MiXCR to the reads. The sample consists of 450,000 to 600,000 distinct CDR3 sequences, about 42% of them appearing once. With respect to this clonotype: The antigen is unknown.

The CDR3 is 16 residues long. CDR1 SGHVS and CDR2 FQNEAQ come from the germline V gene. V was clipped by 0 bases and J by 6 bases, with 14 bases between them. The sequences come from cultured PBMCs, collected from culture after CMV antigen stimulation. The source of this sequence is a human donor in good health (CMV status not recorded). Some clones in this sample may be carry-over from other donors' samples. The chain carries TRBV7-8 and TRBJ2-2; D is unresolved. DNA for the CDR3: TGTGCCAGCAGCTTAGCGGACCCCTCTTGGCCCGGGGAGCTGTTTTTT. It encodes CASSLADPSWPGELFF.